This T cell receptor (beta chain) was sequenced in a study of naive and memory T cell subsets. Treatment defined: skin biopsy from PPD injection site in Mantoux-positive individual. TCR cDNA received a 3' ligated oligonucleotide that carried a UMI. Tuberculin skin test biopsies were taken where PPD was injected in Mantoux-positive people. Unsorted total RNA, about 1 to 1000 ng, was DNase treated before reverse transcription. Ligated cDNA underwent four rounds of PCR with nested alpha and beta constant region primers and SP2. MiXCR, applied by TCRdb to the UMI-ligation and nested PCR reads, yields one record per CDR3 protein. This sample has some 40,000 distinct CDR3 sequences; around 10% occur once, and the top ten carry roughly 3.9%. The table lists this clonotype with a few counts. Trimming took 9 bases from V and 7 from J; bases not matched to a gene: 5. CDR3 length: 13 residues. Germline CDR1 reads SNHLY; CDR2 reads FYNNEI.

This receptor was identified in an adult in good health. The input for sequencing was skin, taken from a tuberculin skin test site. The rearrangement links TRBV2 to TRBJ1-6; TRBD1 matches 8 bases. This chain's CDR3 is CASRWTGNSPLHF. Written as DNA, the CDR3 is TGTGCCAGTAGATGGACAGGGAATTCACCCCTCCACTTT.